This T cell receptor (beta chain) was documented in a study of PD-1 blockade in mismatch repair-deficient tumors. Study-level information: Patients had 12 mismatch repair-deficient cancer types, all previously treated and progressing.

The protocol was immunoSEQ multiplex PCR, while the TCRdb copy is restricted to in-frame clones and leaves out a portion. In the table there are roughly 48,000 clones, 77% of which are singletons. This CDR3 has 14 amino acids. CDR1 LNHDA and CDR2 SQIVND come from the germline V gene (reference sequence). V dropped 5 bases and J dropped 2 bases, with 10 bases sitting between them. Turning to this clone: What it recognizes is unknown.

Every patient had mismatch repair deficiency by PCR or immunohistochemistry. TCRs were sequenced from three patients responding to pembrolizumab. Study-level points and caveats: Tumor-resident clones, often absent from pretreatment blood, expanded after pembrolizumab and then contracted.

The chain has TRBV19 and TRBJ1-5, with D perhaps TRBD1 (5 bases). This sample comprised PBMCs, obtained before pembrolizumab treatment. This TCR came from an adult with mismatch repair-deficient cancer. The CDR3 protein is CASSPGHRNQPQHF. CDR3 bases: TGTGCCAGTAGTCCCGGACACCGCAATCAGCCCCAGCATTTT.